This TCR beta chain was identified in a study of blood T cell repertoires in COVID-19. Study summary: Material from acute and convalescent COVID-19 was sourced from the United States, Italy and Spain. PBMCs, B-cell-depleted T cells, or T cells provided the cDNA or gDNA that made up the material.

As processed by the authors: Amplification with reference gene primers provided the estimates of nucleated cell counts. Some clones are missing from TCRdb's copy, which holds only in-frame ones; the method was immunoSEQ multiplex PCR. The V and J calls and the clone size are those of that table, but D and trimming were determined from the DNA. The repertoire holds 270,000 or so clones, around 89% seen once, with 2.1% in the top ten. The sample consisted of peripheral blood. This receptor was obtained from a woman aged 55-70 years with COVID-19, enrolled during active disease.

CDR3 DNA: TGTGCCAGTAGTATGACACCCAACTATGGCTACACCTTC. Translating gives CASSMTPNYGYTF. The chain links TRBV19 to TRBJ1-2; D not certain. Germline V CDR1 and CDR2: LNHDA, SQIVND (reference sequence). V lost 3 bases and J 2 bases, leaving 7 bases between the germline ends. The CDR3 has 13 residues.